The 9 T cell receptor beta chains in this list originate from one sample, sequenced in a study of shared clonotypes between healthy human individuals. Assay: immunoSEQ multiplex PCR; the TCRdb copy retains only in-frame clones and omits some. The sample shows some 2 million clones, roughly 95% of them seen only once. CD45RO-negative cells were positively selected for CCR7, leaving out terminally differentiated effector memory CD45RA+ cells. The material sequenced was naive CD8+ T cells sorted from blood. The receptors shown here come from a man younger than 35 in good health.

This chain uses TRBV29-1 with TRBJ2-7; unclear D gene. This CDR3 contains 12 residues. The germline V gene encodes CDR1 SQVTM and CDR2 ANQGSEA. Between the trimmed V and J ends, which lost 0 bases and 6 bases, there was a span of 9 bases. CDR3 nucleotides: TGCAGCGTTGAAGATGACGGGCCCGAGCAGTACTTC. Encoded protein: CSVEDDGPEQYF.

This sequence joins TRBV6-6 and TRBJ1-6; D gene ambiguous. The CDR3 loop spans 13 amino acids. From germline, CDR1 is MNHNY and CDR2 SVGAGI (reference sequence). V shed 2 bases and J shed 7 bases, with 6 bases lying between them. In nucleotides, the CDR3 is TGTGCCAGCAGTTACGAGGCAAATTCACCCCTCCACTTT. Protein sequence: CASSYEANSPLHF.

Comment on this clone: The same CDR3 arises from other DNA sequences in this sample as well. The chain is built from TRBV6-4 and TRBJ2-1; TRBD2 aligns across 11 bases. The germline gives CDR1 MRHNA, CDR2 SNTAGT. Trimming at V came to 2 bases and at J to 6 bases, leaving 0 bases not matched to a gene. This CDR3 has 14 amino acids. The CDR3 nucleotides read TGTGCCAGCAGTGACCTAGCGGGGGGCAATGAGCAGTTCTTC. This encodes CASSDLAGGNEQFF.

CDR3 bases: TGCGCCAGCAGTGAGGACAGGGTCCAGGAGCAGTTCTTC. Translating gives CASSEDRVQEQFF. This chain links TRBV10-2 with TRBJ2-1; 7 nucleotides line up with TRBD1. The germline V gene encodes CDR1 WSHSY and CDR2 SAAADI. The CDR3 is made up of 13 amino acids. Germline trimming cut 2 bases from V and 10 bases from J; bases unmatched to any gene: 5.

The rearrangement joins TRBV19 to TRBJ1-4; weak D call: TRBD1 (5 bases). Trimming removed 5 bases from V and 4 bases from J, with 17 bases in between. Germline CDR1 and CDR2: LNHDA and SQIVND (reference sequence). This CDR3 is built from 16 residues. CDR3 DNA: TGTGCCAGTAGTCCCGGGACGCCGGATCTTAATGAAAAACTGTTTTTT. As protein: CASSPGTPDLNEKLFF.

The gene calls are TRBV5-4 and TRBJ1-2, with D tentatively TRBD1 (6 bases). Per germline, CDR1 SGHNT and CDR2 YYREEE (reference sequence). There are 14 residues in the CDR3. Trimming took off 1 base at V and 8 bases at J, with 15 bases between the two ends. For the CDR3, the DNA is TGTGCCAGCAGCTTGACAGGGTCTCTATGGGGCTACACCTTC. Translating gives CASSLTGSLWGYTF.

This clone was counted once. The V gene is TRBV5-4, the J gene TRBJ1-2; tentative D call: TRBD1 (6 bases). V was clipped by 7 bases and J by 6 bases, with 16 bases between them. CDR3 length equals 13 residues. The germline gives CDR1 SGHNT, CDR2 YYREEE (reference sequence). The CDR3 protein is CASALTGLDGYTF. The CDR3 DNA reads TGTGCCAGCGCCCTCACAGGGTTGGATGGCTACACCTTC.

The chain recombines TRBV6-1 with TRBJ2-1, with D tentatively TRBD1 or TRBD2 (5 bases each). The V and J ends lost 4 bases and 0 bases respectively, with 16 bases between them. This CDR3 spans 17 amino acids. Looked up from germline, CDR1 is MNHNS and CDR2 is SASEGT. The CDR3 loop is CASSVLLGDDSYNEQFF. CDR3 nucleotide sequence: TGTGCCAGCAGTGTACTATTGGGGGATGACTCCTACAATGAGCAGTTCTTC.

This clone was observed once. CDR3 in amino acids: CASSIDEENQPQHF. The CDR3 DNA reads TGTGCCAGTAGTATAGATGAAGAGAATCAGCCCCAGCATTTT. The V call is TRBV19, the J call TRBJ1-5; D not resolved. Trimming removed 0 bases from V and 4 bases from J, with 7 bases in between. Germline assignment: CDR1 LNHDA and CDR2 SQIVND (reference sequence). The CDR3 is 14 amino acids.